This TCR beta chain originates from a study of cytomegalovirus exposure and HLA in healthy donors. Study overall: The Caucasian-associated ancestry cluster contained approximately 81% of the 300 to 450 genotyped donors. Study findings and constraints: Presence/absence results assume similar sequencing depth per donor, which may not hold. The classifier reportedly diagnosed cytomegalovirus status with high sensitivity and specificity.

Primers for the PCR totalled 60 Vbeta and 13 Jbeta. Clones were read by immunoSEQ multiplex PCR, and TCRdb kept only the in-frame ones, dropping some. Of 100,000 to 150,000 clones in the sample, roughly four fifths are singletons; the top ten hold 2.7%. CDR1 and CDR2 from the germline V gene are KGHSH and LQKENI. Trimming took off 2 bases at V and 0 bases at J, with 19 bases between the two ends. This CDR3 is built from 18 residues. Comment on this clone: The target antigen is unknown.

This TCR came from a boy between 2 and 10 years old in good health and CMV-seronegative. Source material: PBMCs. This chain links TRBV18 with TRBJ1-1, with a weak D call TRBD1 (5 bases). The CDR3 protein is CASSPNAVSGSMNTEAFF. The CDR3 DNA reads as TGTGCCAGCTCACCAAACGCTGTGTCAGGGTCTATGAACACTGAAGCTTTCTTT.